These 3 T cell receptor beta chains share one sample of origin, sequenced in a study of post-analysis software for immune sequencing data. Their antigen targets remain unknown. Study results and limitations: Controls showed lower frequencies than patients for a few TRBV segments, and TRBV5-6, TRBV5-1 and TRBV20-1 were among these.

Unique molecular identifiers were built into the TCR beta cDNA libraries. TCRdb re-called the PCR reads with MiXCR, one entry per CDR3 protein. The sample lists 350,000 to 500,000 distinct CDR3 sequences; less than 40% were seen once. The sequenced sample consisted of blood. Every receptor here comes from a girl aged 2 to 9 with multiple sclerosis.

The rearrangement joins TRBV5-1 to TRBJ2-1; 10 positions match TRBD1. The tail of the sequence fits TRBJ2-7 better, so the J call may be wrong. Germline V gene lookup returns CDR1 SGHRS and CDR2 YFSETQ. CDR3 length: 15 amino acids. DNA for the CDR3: TGCGCCAGCTTTGGAGAAACCGGGACAGGGGACGAGCAGTACTTC. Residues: CASFGETGTGDEQYF.

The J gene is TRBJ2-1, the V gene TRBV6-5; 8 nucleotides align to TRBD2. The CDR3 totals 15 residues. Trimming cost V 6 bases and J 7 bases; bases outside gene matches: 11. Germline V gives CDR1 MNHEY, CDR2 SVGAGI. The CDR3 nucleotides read TGTGCCAGCAGGACCCGGGGGGGCCAGAGGAATGAGCAGTTCTTC. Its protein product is CASRTRGGQRNEQFF.

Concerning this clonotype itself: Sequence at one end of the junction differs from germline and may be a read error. CDR3 loop: CASSLFVSGTIRDEQDF. The CDR3 bases are TGTGCCAGCTCCCTCTTTGTCTCCGGGACTATAAGGGACGAGCAGGACTTC. The chain is built from TRBV18 and TRBJ2-7; 7 bases match TRBD2. The CDR3 sequence is 17 residues long. CDR1 is KGHSH and CDR2 is LQKENI in the germline V gene.